This TCR beta chain was identified in a study of shared clonotypes between healthy human individuals. Study observations and caveats: Richness estimates generally favored naive over memory subsets.

Concerning this clone: Its specificity is unknown. The same CDR3 can be traced to other DNA sequences in this sample.

The CDR3 has 12 amino acids. The germline V gene has CDR1 SQVTM and CDR2 ANQGSEA. V was clipped by 7 bases and J by 1 base, with 10 bases between them. Some clones are missing from TCRdb's copy, which holds only in-frame ones; the method was immunoSEQ multiplex PCR. The data hold some 1 million clones, with about three quarters observed a single time. The chain joins TRBV29-1 to TRBJ1-1, with D perhaps TRBD1 (6 bases). The material sequenced was memory CD4+ T cells sorted from blood. Subset noted: CD45RA-negative fraction. The source is a man aged 18 to 30 in good health. The CDR3 nucleotides read TGCAGCGGGGGGGGACAGAACACTGAAGCTTTCTTT. The encoded protein is CSGGGQNTEAFF.